The 32 T cell receptor beta chains presented below share a single source sample, sequenced in a study of cytomegalovirus exposure and HLA in healthy donors. The protocol was immunoSEQ multiplex PCR, while the TCRdb copy is restricted to in-frame clones and leaves out a portion. The table shows some 290,000 clones, with roughly 87% occurring only once. Sequenced material: PBMCs. The receptors derive from a man aged 25 to 45 in good health and CMV-seronegative.

This sequence joins TRBV6-5 and TRBJ1-4, with 9 bases aligning to TRBD1. The germline V gene encodes CDR1 MNHEY and CDR2 SVGAGI. This CDR3 has 15 residues. The V and J ends lost 2 bases and 8 bases, in that order; junction bases with no gene match: 6. The CDR3 DNA is TGTGCCAGCAGTTACCGGACAGGGGTGGACGAAAAACTGTTTTTT. This gives the protein CASSYRTGVDEKLFF.

The chain employs TRBV4-3 and TRBJ2-1, with D maybe TRBD1 (6 bases). Trimming shortened V by 0 bases and J by 8 bases, and 17 bases separated the two germline ends. The germline CDR1 and CDR2 sequences are LGHNA and YSLEER. This CDR3 is built from 16 residues. CDR3 coding DNA: TGCGCCAGCAGCCAAGAGATCATACAGGGTCTCTATGAGCAGTTCTTC. Translated, it gives CASSQEIIQGLYEQFF.

The chain employs TRBV29-1 and TRBJ2-1; 11 bases match TRBD2. CDR1 and CDR2 from the germline V gene are SQVTM and ANQGSEA. This CDR3 has 14 residues. J was trimmed by 4 bases and V by 3 bases; bases with no gene match: 2. This CDR3 is CSVDGTSGYNEQFF. CDR3 coding DNA: TGCAGCGTTGACGGGACTAGCGGTTACAATGAGCAGTTCTTC.

The chain employs TRBV7-6 and TRBJ2-1, with TRBD2 identical over 9 bases. The V segment lost 3 bases and the J segment 4 bases; nucleotides outside the gene matches: 7. The CDR3 runs to 16 residues. The germline gives CDR1 SGHVS, CDR2 FNYEAQ. The CDR3 sequence: CASSFSSGLAYNEQFF. DNA of the CDR3: TGTGCCAGCAGCTTCTCATCTGGACTAGCGTACAATGAGCAGTTCTTC.

This chain links TRBV10-3 with TRBJ1-6; D unresolved. This CDR3 region has 14 residues. V was shortened by 5 bases and J by 7 bases, with 12 bases between the two germline ends. CDR1 and CDR2 from the germline V gene are ENHRY and SYGVKD. CDR3 nucleotide sequence: TGTGCCATCAGTACCCGGGAGACAAATTCACCCCTCCACTTT. Its protein is CAISTRETNSPLHF.

The chain employs TRBV5-6 and TRBJ1-2; weak D call: TRBD1 (5 bases). Trimming took 7 bases from V and 1 from J, leaving 17 bases between them. The germline V gene has CDR1 SGHDT and CDR2 YYEEEE. The CDR3 length is 15 residues. The CDR3 region has the DNA TGTGCCAGCCTCTTGGGCGGGGCACTTAACTATGGCTACACCTTC. Protein product: CASLLGGALNYGYTF.

The V call is TRBV5-6, the J call TRBJ2-7; tentative D call: TRBD2 (5 bases). CDR3 length: 13 amino acids. Trimming stripped 5 bases from V and 4 bases from J, with 13 bases between. The germline V gene encodes CDR1 SGHDT and CDR2 YYEEEE. CDR3 in amino acids: CASSWELSYEQYF. CDR3 DNA: TGTGCCAGCAGTTGGGAGTTGTCTTACGAGCAGTACTTC.

The V call is TRBV6-1, the J call TRBJ1-5, with TRBD1 matching over 7 bases. Trimming cost V 6 bases and J 3 bases; bases outside gene matches: 5. Germline CDR1 is MNHNS and CDR2 is SASEGT. CDR3 size: 14 residues. The CDR3 bases are TGTGCCAGCAGGGATGGGACAGACAATCAGCCCCAGCATTTT. The encoded protein is CASRDGTDNQPQHF.

The rearrangement links TRBV18 to TRBJ1-6; perhaps TRBD1 as D (6 bases). Trimming shortened V by 6 bases and J by 5 bases, and 11 bases separated the two germline ends. Germline V CDR1 and CDR2: KGHSH, LQKENI. There are 14 residues in the CDR3. This CDR3 reads CASSGQYDNSPLHF. The CDR3 DNA reads TGTGCCAGCTCTGGACAGTACGATAATTCACCCCTCCACTTT.

The count of this clone is one. The genes are TRBV5-4 and TRBJ2-2; 10 bases are a match to TRBD1. Per germline, CDR1 SGHNT and CDR2 YYREEE (reference sequence). The CDR3 totals 17 residues. Trimming at V came to 4 bases and at J to 0 bases, leaving 6 bases not matched to a gene. For the CDR3, the DNA is TGTGCCAGCAGCCCCGGCGGGACAGGGGCGAACACCGGGGAGCTGTTTTTT. Protein sequence: CASSPGGTGANTGELFF.

V is TRBV5-6 and J is TRBJ1-6; D is uncertain. The V end was cut by 1 base, the J end by 5 bases, with 10 bases between. The CDR3 has 15 amino acids. Germline lookup yields CDR1 SGHDT and CDR2 YYEEEE. The CDR3 spells CASSLLASDNSPLHF. DNA of the CDR3: TGTGCCAGCAGCTTGTTGGCCAGCGATAATTCACCCCTCCACTTT.

The chain has TRBV11-2 and TRBJ2-1, with 7 bases aligning to TRBD1. The CDR3 spans 13 residues. Germline CDR1 reads SGHAT; CDR2 reads FQNNGV. J gave up 5 bases and V 5 bases, and 3 bases lay outside the gene matches. The CDR3 loop is CASSVTGDNEQFF. The CDR3 DNA follows: TGTGCCAGCAGCGTAACAGGGGACAATGAGCAGTTCTTC.

V usage is TRBV14 and J usage is TRBJ1-6, with D possibly matching TRBD1 (6 bases). In germline, CDR1 is SGHDN, CDR2 FVKESK. V gave up 2 bases and J gave up 2 bases, with 10 bases separating them. The CDR3 length is 16 residues. CDR3 residues: CASSQMRGTYNSPLHF. In nucleotides, the CDR3 is TGTGCCAGCAGCCAAATGAGGGGGACCTATAATTCACCCCTCCACTTT.

The CDR3 region has the DNA TGTGCCAGTAGTATCAACTCTAACTATGGCTACACCTTC. This encodes CASSINSNYGYTF. The chain links TRBV19 to TRBJ1-2; no clear D. Trimming stripped 3 bases from V and 0 bases from J, with 5 bases between. The germline CDR1 and CDR2 sequences are LNHDA and SQIVND (reference sequence). The CDR3 extends over 13 amino acids.

The chain uses TRBV2 and TRBJ2-7; 8 nucleotides line up with TRBD2. The CDR3 covers 15 residues. With 3 bases clipped from V and 9 bases from J, the junction kept 13 bases outside the gene matches. Looked up from germline, CDR1 is SNHLY and CDR2 is FYNNEI. This CDR3 is CASSDLGGGTLWQYF. CDR3 bases: TGTGCCAGCAGTGATTTAGGCGGGGGGACCCTCTGGCAGTACTTC.

V gene TRBV10-3 combines with J gene TRBJ1-4; no definite D call. Looked up from germline, CDR1 is ENHRY and CDR2 is SYGVKD. V lost 2 bases, J lost 2 bases, and 3 bases lay in between. This CDR3 spans 13 amino acids. Written as DNA, the CDR3 is TGTGCCATCAGTGAGAGCACTAATGAAAAACTGTTTTTT. This encodes CAISESTNEKLFF.

The rearrangement joins TRBV10-3 to TRBJ2-2; 7 nucleotides agree with TRBD2. V lost 2 bases to trimming and J lost 4 bases; unmatched junction nucleotides: 13. The germline gives CDR1 ENHRY, CDR2 SYGVKD. The CDR3 sequence is 18 residues long. CDR3 in DNA: TGTGCCATCAGTGAGGGCGAGGGACTAACCCTCTCCACCGGGGAGCTGTTTTTT. Protein sequence: CAISEGEGLTLSTGELFF.

The chain recombines TRBV29-1 with TRBJ2-5; 10 positions match TRBD1. The CDR3 length is 13 residues. The V gene end was trimmed by 3 bases and the J gene end by 6 bases; junction bases not matched to a gene: 4. Per germline, CDR1 SQVTM and CDR2 ANQGSEA. Here the CDR3 DNA reads TGCAGCGTTGAGGGACAGGGGCGGAAGACCCAGTACTTC. It translates to CSVEGQGRKTQYF.

Notes on this clone: The identical CDR3 is also encoded by other nucleotide sequences in the sample. The chain is built from TRBV29-1 and TRBJ1-2; 10 nucleotides match TRBD1. The V segment lost 3 bases and the J segment 2 bases; nucleotides outside the gene matches: 0. CDR1 is SQVTM and CDR2 is ANQGSEA in the germline V gene. The CDR3 contains 13 residues. CDR3 in DNA: TGCAGCGTTGAGGGACAGGGGAACTATGGCTACACCTTC. Amino acids: CSVEGQGNYGYTF.

The V gene is TRBV10-3, the J gene TRBJ2-6; D is uncertain. V shed 8 bases and J shed 6 bases, with 11 bases lying between them. Germline loops: CDR1 ENHRY, CDR2 SYGVKD. The CDR3 extends over 13 amino acids. The CDR3 coding sequence is TGTGCCATCTCGGAAGACACGGCCAACGTCCTGACTTTC. It yields the protein CAISEDTANVLTF.

This sequence joins TRBV7-8 and TRBJ2-7; maybe TRBD1 (6 bases). The CDR3 is made up of 15 amino acids. Trimming took off 5 bases at V and 0 bases at J, with 14 bases between the two ends. Germline V lookup: CDR1 SGHVS, CDR2 FQNEAQ. In DNA, the CDR3 is TGTGCCAGCAGCAGGGGCAGGGGTCCCTCCTACGAGCAGTACTTC. It encodes CASSRGRGPSYEQYF.

The CDR3 here is CASSVAPQAHSYEQYF. In DNA form, the CDR3 reads TGTGCCAGCAGCGTAGCCCCACAGGCACACTCCTACGAGCAGTACTTC. The V and J genes are TRBV9 and TRBJ2-7, with D possibly being TRBD1 (5 bases). The germline V and J ends were trimmed by 0 bases and 0 bases, with 13 bases remaining between them. The V gene's germline CDR1 is SGDLS and CDR2 YYNGEE. This CDR3 region has 16 residues.

CDR3 loop: CASSEKAGYNYGYTF. CDR3 nucleotide sequence: TGTGCCAGCAGTGAAAAGGCAGGGTACAACTATGGCTACACCTTC. The chain couples TRBV6-1 to TRBJ1-2; possible D gene TRBD1, 5 bases. With 2 bases removed from V and 2 bases from J, the gap between germline ends came to 12 bases. Germline V lookup: CDR1 MNHNS, CDR2 SASEGT. The CDR3 is made up of 15 amino acids.

The rearrangement joins TRBV6-5 to TRBJ1-6, with D possibly matching TRBD1 (6 bases). Germline V gives CDR1 MNHEY, CDR2 SVGAGI. The CDR3 sequence is 15 residues long. Deletions cut 2 bases from V and 9 bases from J, with 14 bases between. CDR3 protein: CASSYSTGSFSPLHF. The CDR3 DNA sequence: TGTGCCAGCAGTTACAGTACAGGGAGTTTTTCACCCCTCCACTTT.

The chain recombines TRBV4-1 with TRBJ2-3; D is possibly TRBD1 (5 bases). V gave up 5 bases and J gave up 1 base, with 10 bases separating them. The CDR3 has 14 residues. Germline CDR1 reads MGHRA; CDR2 reads YSYEKL. DNA for the CDR3: TGCGCCAGCAGCGGGGCTCTGCGCACAGATACGCAGTATTTT. Translated, it gives CASSGALRTDTQYF.

This sequence joins TRBV5-1 and TRBJ1-2; D is perhaps TRBD1 (5 bases). Deletions cut 1 base from V and 2 bases from J, with 9 bases between. Germline CDR1 and CDR2: SGHRS and YFSETQ. The CDR3 totals 14 residues. The CDR3 DNA sequence: TGCGCCAGCAGCTTGAACGCAGGGAACTATGGCTACACCTTC. It specifies CASSLNAGNYGYTF.

This rearrangement joins TRBV10-2 to TRBJ1-5; 7 bases agree with TRBD1. Germline CDR1 is WSHSY and CDR2 is SAAADI. The CDR3 spans 11 residues. CDR3 nucleotide sequence: TGCGTCCACCCCGAGGGGGCTATCCAGCATTTT. Amino acid sequence: CVHPEGAIQHF.

The J gene is TRBJ2-1, the V gene TRBV11-2, with a tentative D call TRBD1 (6 bases). This CDR3 is built from 16 residues. Trimming left V 5 bases short and J 7 bases short, with 21 bases between. Germline V gene sequence: CDR1 SGHAT, CDR2 FQNNGV. This CDR3 is CASSRTRGSRGNEQFF. CDR3 DNA: TGTGCCAGCAGCCGGACCCGAGGGAGTAGGGGGAATGAGCAGTTCTTC.

The chain is built from TRBV27 and TRBJ2-7, with D perhaps TRBD2 (6 bases). Germline-derived CDR1 and CDR2 are MNHEY and SMNVEV (reference sequence). The CDR3 loop spans 15 amino acids. V lost 2 bases, J lost 5 bases, and 16 bases lay in between. The CDR3, as DNA: TGTGCCAGCAGTTTAGGAGGGTCACTAAGGGACGAGCAGTACTTC. Translation: CASSLGGSLRDEQYF.

The chain has TRBV6-1 and TRBJ2-3; D might be TRBD2 (6 bases). CDR3 length equals 14 residues. V lost 8 bases and J lost 0, with 12 bases in between. Germline lookup yields CDR1 MNHNS and CDR2 SASEGT. CDR3: CASGSGSSTDTQYF. The CDR3, as DNA: TGTGCCAGCGGCAGCGGGTCTAGCACAGATACGCAGTATTTT.

The CDR3 sequence is CAWGTGGMSENTEAFF. CDR3 DNA sequence: TGTGCCTGGGGGACAGGGGGCATGTCGGAGAACACTGAAGCTTTCTTT. The chain carries TRBV30 and TRBJ1-1, with 12 nucleotides matching TRBD1. The CDR3 contains 16 residues. Germline V gene lookup returns CDR1 GTSNPN and CDR2 SVGIG (reference sequence). V shed 5 bases and J 1 base; nucleotides not matched to a gene: 8. Together with reference TRBV30 and TRBJ1-1, the CDR3 gives the full variable domain: SQTIHQWPATLVQPVGSPLSLECTVEGTSNPNLYWYRQAAGRGLQLLFYSVGIGQISSEVPQNLSASRPQDRQFILSSKKLLLSDSGFYLCAWGTGGMSENTEAFFGQGTRLTVV.

The chain uses TRBV7-9 and TRBJ2-3; 9 bases are shared with TRBD2. This CDR3 has 16 residues. V trimming: 1 base; J trimming: 1 base; junction bases outside the gene matches: 3. Germline values: CDR1 SEHNR, CDR2 FQNEAQ (reference sequence). The CDR3 region is CASSLGLAGRTDTQYF. CDR3 bases: TGTGCCAGCAGCTTAGGTCTAGCGGGGCGCACAGATACGCAGTATTTT.